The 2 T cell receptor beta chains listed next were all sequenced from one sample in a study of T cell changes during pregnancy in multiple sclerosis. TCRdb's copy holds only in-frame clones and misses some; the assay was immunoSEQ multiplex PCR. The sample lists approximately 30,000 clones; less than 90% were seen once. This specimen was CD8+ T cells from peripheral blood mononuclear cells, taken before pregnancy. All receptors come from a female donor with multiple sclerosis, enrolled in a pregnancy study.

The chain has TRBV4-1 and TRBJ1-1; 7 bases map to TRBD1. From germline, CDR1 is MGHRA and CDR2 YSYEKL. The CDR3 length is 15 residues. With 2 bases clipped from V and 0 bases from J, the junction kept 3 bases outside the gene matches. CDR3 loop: CASSQRQGLNTEAFF. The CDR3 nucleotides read TGCGCCAGCAGCCAACGACAGGGTTTGAACACTGAAGCTTTCTTT.

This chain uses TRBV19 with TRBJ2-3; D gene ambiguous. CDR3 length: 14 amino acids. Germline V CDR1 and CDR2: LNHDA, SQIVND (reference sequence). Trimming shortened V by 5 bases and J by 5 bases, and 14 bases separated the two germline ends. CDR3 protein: CASSVPGVGDTQYF. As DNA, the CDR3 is TGTGCCAGTAGTGTCCCCGGAGTGGGAGATACGCAGTATTTT.